This T cell receptor beta chain was identified during a study of T-cell memory formation after mild COVID-19 (dated by TCRdb to the early 2020s). In the study overall: TCR sequence clusters from the two donors were largely donor specific. Longitudinal TCRalpha and TCRbeta repertoire sequencing tracked T-cell clones expanding and contracting after mild COVID-19 in two donors. The cohort comprised two young, previously healthy adult volunteers, one female and one male. The investigation overall reported the following: SARS-CoV-2 specificity of the second-wave clones peaking on day 37 was not confirmed. The detection of some responding clones in pre-infection memory suggests that pre-existing cross-reactive memory T cells joined the SARS-CoV-2 response. Contracting CD4+ clones were located mainly in the CM and EM memory subsets, whereas CD8+ clones were found to be enriched in EMRA. Balanced CD4/CD8 phenotypes were observed for clones contracting from day 15 to 85, whereas a bias towards CD4+ was observed for a second wave of clones expanding from day 15 to 37. Only a couple of mild cases were covered by the study, and larger cohorts that include severe cases with pre-infection samples were considered necessary.

TCRdb names Illumina NovaSeq 6000 as the instrument used. Using 5'RACE with constant-segment primers, TCRalpha and TCRbeta cDNA libraries were constructed, with sample barcodes and unique molecular identifiers added in the process. RNA was extracted from every sample with Trizol reagent. Libraries were amplified in two PCR steps, with a second sample barcode and Illumina TruSeq adapters added in the second step. Sequencing of the libraries was done on an Illumina NovaSeq, producing 2 x 150 bp paired-end reads. The study's processing was this. Demultiplexing of reads and collapsing into UMI-guided consensus sequences were performed with migec v1.2.7. Using mixcr v2.1.11, UMI consensuses were aligned to TRA and TRB V and J templates and then assembled into clonotypes. Clonotypes were classified as expanded or contracted when called significant by both edgeR and NoisET, with noise models trained on biological replicates. edgeR calls used a false discovery rate-adjusted p below 0.01 and a log2 fold-change threshold of 1. As an exploratory analysis of dynamics, PCA with hierarchical clustering was applied to max-normalized trajectories of the 1000 most abundant clonotypes. The CD4 or CD8 phenotype of responding clones was assigned using the separately sequenced CD4+ and CD8+ repertoires. TCRdb cleaned the public reads at Q25 with fastp, built clones with MiXCR and kept in-frame beta chains. All rows with the same CDR3 protein become a single entry with the most common DNA and genes. What appears here as the V and J calls and clone size reflects TCRdb's work, not the paper's. For this sample there are more than 150,000 distinct CDR3 sequences; around a sixth appear just once. The top ten clonotypes cover roughly 3.9% of the sample.

A note on this clonotype: This clone's antigen is unknown. There are no base qualities to consult, and no much larger clone falls within one base.

Here V drops 4 bases and J drops 4 bases, and the junction holds 13 bases not matched to any gene. The CDR3 measures 16 amino acids from cysteine to phenylalanine. Solely the CDR3 DNA is kept, with 48 bases framed from the first base. The germline V gene (reference sequence) provides CDR1 DFQATT and CDR2 SNEGSKA. Ficoll-Paque density gradient centrifugation was used to isolate PBMCs. The sequencing sample was made of PBMCs or a T cell subset sorted from them (not recorded which). This chain is built from TRBV20-1 and TRBJ2-3, with 8 junctional bases fitting TRBD2. This TCR was recovered from a man aged 18 to 29 who had mild COVID-19 (a few samples of this study predate the infection). The sample titles of this study are shuffled in the database, so cell type and time point are left out; the donor was told from shared clones. This receptor carries the CDR3 CSATPTGTSKADTQYF. Here is the DNA: TGCAGTGCTACCCCCACCGGGACTAGTAAAGCAGATACGCAGTATTTT.